This passage covers 21 T cell receptor beta chains from one sample sequenced in a study of identical twins (dated by TCRdb to the mid-2010s). Libraries were built with 5' RACE. Sequencing used an Illumina HiSeq 2000. The public sequencing data were trimmed at Q25 with fastp and processed into clonotypes with MiXCR by TCRdb, which kept only in-frame beta chains. One record per CDR3 amino acid sequence lists the most common genes and DNA. The sample has 400,000 to 550,000 distinct CDR3 sequences on record, 20% to 30% of them singletons. Just under 3% of the sample is taken by the ten largest. These same records also appear under a second study, on T cells expressing NK-cell markers.

Sequences were obtained from CD4+ T cells sorted from blood. These receptors were taken from a woman aged 18-35 years in good health.

The chain carries TRBV5-1 and TRBJ2-7; D is possibly TRBD1 (6 bases). V was cut by 3 bases and J by 2 bases, with 18 bases left in between. Per germline, CDR1 SGHRS and CDR2 YFSETQ. The CDR3 spans 16 residues. The CDR3 protein is CASSSRQALLTYEQYF. The CDR3 DNA reads TGCGCCAGCAGCTCCCGACAGGCATTATTGACCTACGAGCAGTACTTC.

This clonotype was counted only a few times. The V call is TRBV7-3, the J call TRBJ2-4; TRBD1 might be the D (5 bases). This CDR3 spans 15 amino acids. Germline loops: CDR1 SGHTA, CDR2 FQGTGA. Trimming removed 4 bases from V and 0 bases from J, with 10 bases in between. The CDR3 DNA reads TGTGCCAGCAGCTCGACAGTTCTAGCCAAAAACATTCAGTACTTC. It encodes CASSSTVLAKNIQYF.

This clonotype was seen at least ten times. This rearrangement joins TRBV3-1 to TRBJ2-5; 7 bases are shared with TRBD1. The CDR3 has 15 amino acids. After removal of 1 base from V and 7 bases from J, the junction contained 9 bases not matched to a gene. Germline values: CDR1 LGHDT, CDR2 YNNKEL (reference sequence). The CDR3 reads CASSQVRGSYGTQYF. CDR3 DNA: TGTGCCAGCAGCCAAGTCAGGGGGTCGTACGGGACCCAGTACTTC.

This clonotype was picked up a small number of times. J is TRBJ1-1 and V is TRBV5-1; unclear D gene. Trimming left V 7 bases short and J 0 bases short, with 10 bases between. CDR3 size: 13 residues. Germline loops: CDR1 SGHRS, CDR2 YFSETQ. The CDR3 DNA is TGCGCCAGCCGAATAAACCTGAACACTGAAGCTTTCTTT. The encoded protein is CASRINLNTEAFF. The full variable domain, with the rest looked up from reference TRBV5-1 and TRBJ1-1, is KAGVTQTPRYLIKTRGQQVTLSCSPISGHRSVSWYQQTPGQGLQFLFEYFSETQRNKGNFPGRFSGRQFSNSRSEMNVSTLELGDSALYLCASRINLNTEAFFGQGTRLTVV.

The chain combines TRBV19 with TRBJ2-1, with 10 positions matching TRBD1. This CDR3 has 14 amino acids. CDR1 is LNHDA, CDR2 SQIVND, per germline (reference sequence). J was trimmed by 6 bases and V by 4 bases; bases with no gene match: 3. This CDR3 is CASSTRTGGNEQFF. CDR3 sequence (DNA): TGTGCCAGTAGTACCAGGACAGGGGGCAATGAGCAGTTCTTC.

The genes are TRBV6-5 and TRBJ1-6, with 7 nucleotides matching TRBD1. Per the germline V gene, CDR1 is MNHEY and CDR2 is SVGAGI. The CDR3 has 14 amino acids. Losses at the gene ends were 0 bases for V and 10 bases for J; bases not matched to a gene: 3. Here the CDR3 reads CASSYSGGLSPLHF. The CDR3 DNA reads TGTGCCAGCAGTTACTCAGGGGGCTTATCACCCCTCCACTTT.

A few counts support this clonotype. The chain couples TRBV5-1 to TRBJ2-2; D is uncertain. V was trimmed by 0 bases and J by 8 bases, leaving 11 bases between them. The CDR3 spans 14 residues. CDR1 and CDR2 (germline): SGHRS, YFSETQ. This CDR3 is CASSLGYYSGELFF. CDR3 DNA: TGCGCCAGCAGCTTGGGATATTATTCGGGGGAGCTGTTTTTT.

The V and J genes are TRBV12-3 or TRBV12-4 and TRBJ2-7, with D possibly TRBD1 on 5 matching bases. V was trimmed by 2 bases and J by 2 bases, leaving 19 bases between them. The length of the CDR3 is 17 residues. CDR3 amino acids: CASSLSRGARPTYEQYF. CDR3 sequence (DNA): TGTGCCAGCAGTTTATCAAGGGGTGCCAGGCCAACCTACGAGCAGTACTTC.

This clonotype has more than one count but fewer than ten. The rearrangement uses TRBV27 and TRBJ2-2; 7 bases map to TRBD1. Germline trimming cut 4 bases from V and 5 bases from J; bases unmatched to any gene: 10. In germline, CDR1 is MNHEY, CDR2 SMNVEV (reference sequence). CDR3 length: 16 amino acids. DNA of the CDR3: TGTGCCAGCAGTTCCGGCTCGACAGGGCGGACCGGGGAGCTGTTTTTT. It translates to CASSSGSTGRTGELFF.

This clonotype turned up a few times. CDR3 sequence: CAISEGDRSYTF. CDR3 nucleotides: TGTGCCATCAGTGAAGGGGACCGGAGCTACACCTTC. The genes are TRBV10-3 and TRBJ1-2, with D possibly TRBD1 on 5 matching bases. V dropped 3 bases and J dropped 9 bases, with 11 bases sitting between them. CDR3 size: 12 residues. Germline CDR1 is ENHRY and CDR2 is SYGVKD.

This clonotype was counted a few times. V is TRBV20-1 and J is TRBJ1-5; tentatively, D is TRBD1 (5 bases). This CDR3 comprises 14 residues. From germline, CDR1 is DFQATT and CDR2 SNEGSKA (reference sequence). CDR3 sequence: CRGARSRGNQPQHF. As DNA, the CDR3 is TGCCGAGGGGCCCGATCCCGTGGCAATCAGCCCCAGCATTTT.

The chain is built from TRBV12-5 and TRBJ2-1, with 7 bases that match TRBD2. There are 14 residues in the CDR3. With 0 bases clipped from V and 8 bases from J, the junction kept 4 bases outside the gene matches. Germline values: CDR1 LGHNT, CDR2 FRNRAP. The CDR3 nucleotides read TGTGCTAGTGGTTTGGTGACTAGCCTCGATGAGCAGTTCTTC. Protein product: CASGLVTSLDEQFF.

The chain is built from TRBV9 and TRBJ2-1, with 9 bases lining up with TRBD1. The J segment lost 7 bases and the V segment lost 5 bases, leaving 10 bases of the junction unmatched. The V gene's germline CDR1 is SGDLS and CDR2 YYNGEE. CDR3 length equals 15 residues. The CDR3 region has the DNA TGTGCCAGCAGTTCACAGGGGGCGTCATCAAATGAGCAGTTCTTC. Translating it yields CASSSQGASSNEQFF.

The chain recombines TRBV6-6 with TRBJ2-5; D call uncertain. Germline loops: CDR1 MNHNY, CDR2 SVGAGI (reference sequence). The ends were cut back, 5 bases at V and 4 bases at J, with 8 bases in the middle. The length of the CDR3 is 12 residues. The CDR3 sequence: CASSDPPETQYF. CDR3 DNA sequence: TGTGCCAGCAGTGACCCCCCAGAGACCCAGTACTTC.

This sequence joins TRBV10-3 and TRBJ2-1, with 8 bases matching TRBD1. CDR1 is ENHRY and CDR2 is SYGVKD in the germline V gene. J was trimmed by 7 bases and V by 6 bases; bases with no gene match: 5. The length of the CDR3 is 13 residues. This CDR3 is CAIRDRVENEQFF. Written as DNA, the CDR3 is TGTGCCATCAGGGACAGGGTTGAGAATGAGCAGTTCTTC.

This chain joins TRBV10-3 and TRBJ2-1; D not resolved. V was cut by 7 bases and J by 2 bases, with 15 bases left in between. The CDR3 has 15 residues. Germline V gives CDR1 ENHRY, CDR2 SYGVKD. Here the CDR3 DNA reads TGTGCCATCACCCATGGCGGTAGCCCCTACAATGAGCAGTTCTTC. Translated: CAITHGGSPYNEQFF.

The chain carries TRBV10-3 and TRBJ2-3, with TRBD1 identical over 10 bases. The CDR3 has 16 residues. Trimming at V came to 6 bases and at J to 3 bases, leaving 9 bases not matched to a gene. Per germline, CDR1 ENHRY and CDR2 SYGVKD. The CDR3 DNA follows: TGTGCCATCAGAGGTCACAGGACAGGGGGTACAGATACGCAGTATTTT. This encodes CAIRGHRTGGTDTQYF.

The chain has TRBV6-5 and TRBJ2-2, with a tentative D call TRBD1 (5 bases). This CDR3 spans 14 amino acids. Looked up from germline, CDR1 is MNHEY and CDR2 is SVGAGI. Trimming removed 4 bases at V and 3 bases at J, with 9 bases between. In nucleotides, the CDR3 is TGTGCCAGCAGTTTGGACAAATACACCGGGGAGCTGTTTTTT. This sequence encodes CASSLDKYTGELFF.

As DNA, the CDR3 is TGTGCCAGCAAAGCGGGCAGGGACTTCGTGCTTTATGGCTACACCTTC. Translating gives CASKAGRDFVLYGYTF. The chain recombines TRBV2 with TRBJ1-2; tentatively, D is TRBD1 (5 bases). Deletions cut 7 bases from V and 5 bases from J, with 23 bases between. CDR3 length: 16 amino acids. Germline V gives CDR1 SNHLY, CDR2 FYNNEI. The whole variable domain, remainder taken from reference TRBV2 and TRBJ1-2, is EPEVTQTPSHQVTQMGQEVILRCVPISNHLYFYWYRQILGQKVEFLVSFYNNEISEKSEIFDDQFSVERPDGSNFTLKIRSTKLEDSAMYFCASKAGRDFVLYGYTFGSGTRLTVV.

The chain employs TRBV12-3 or TRBV12-4 and TRBJ2-1; D uncertain. This CDR3 has 12 amino acids. Deletions cut 5 bases from V and 12 bases from J, with 14 bases between. CDR3 DNA: TGTGCCAGCAGTCCCCTCTATTCTAGGCAGTTCTTC. This encodes CASSPLYSRQFF.

This clonotype has a handful of counts. The V and J genes are TRBV27 and TRBJ1-1; D possibly corresponds to TRBD1 (5 bases). The ends were cut back, 1 base at V and 5 bases at J, with 23 bases in the middle. This CDR3 region has 18 residues. Germline CDR1 is MNHEY and CDR2 is SMNVEV (reference sequence). The CDR3 coding sequence is TGTGCCAGCAGTTTATATCGGACTGGGGGGACCGTGGGGACTGAAGCTTTCTTT. It specifies CASSLYRTGGTVGTEAFF.